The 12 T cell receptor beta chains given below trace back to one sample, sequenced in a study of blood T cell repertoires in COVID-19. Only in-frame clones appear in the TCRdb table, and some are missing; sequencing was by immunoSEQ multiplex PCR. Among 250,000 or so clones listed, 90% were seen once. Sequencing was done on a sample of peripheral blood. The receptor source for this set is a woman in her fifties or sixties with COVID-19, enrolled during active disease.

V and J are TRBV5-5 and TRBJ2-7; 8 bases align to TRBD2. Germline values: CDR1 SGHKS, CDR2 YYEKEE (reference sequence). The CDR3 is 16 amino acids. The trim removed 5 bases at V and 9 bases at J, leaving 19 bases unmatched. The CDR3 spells CASRYAGGGPKGWQYF. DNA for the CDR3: TGTGCCAGCAGATACGCAGGCGGGGGGCCCAAGGGTTGGCAGTACTTC.

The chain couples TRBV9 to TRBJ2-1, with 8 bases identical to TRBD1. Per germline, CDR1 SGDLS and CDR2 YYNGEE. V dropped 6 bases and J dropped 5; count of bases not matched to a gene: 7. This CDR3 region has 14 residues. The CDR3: CASTSGQANNEQFF. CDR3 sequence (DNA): TGTGCCAGCACCTCGGGACAGGCTAACAATGAGCAGTTCTTC.

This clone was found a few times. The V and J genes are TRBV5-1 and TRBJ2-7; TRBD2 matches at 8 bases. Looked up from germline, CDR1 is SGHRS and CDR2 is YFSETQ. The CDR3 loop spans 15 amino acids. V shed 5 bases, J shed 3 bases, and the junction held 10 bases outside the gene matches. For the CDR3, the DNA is TGCGCCAGCAGGGAGGCTAGCGGGTCTTACTACGAGCAGTACTTC. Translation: CASREASGSYYEQYF.

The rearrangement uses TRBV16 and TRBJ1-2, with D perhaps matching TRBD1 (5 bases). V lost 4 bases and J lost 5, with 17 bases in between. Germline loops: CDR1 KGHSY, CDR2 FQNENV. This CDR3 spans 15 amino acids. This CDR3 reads CASSPEQGLSYGYTF. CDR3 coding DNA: TGTGCCAGCAGCCCGGAGCAGGGCCTCTCATATGGCTACACCTTC.

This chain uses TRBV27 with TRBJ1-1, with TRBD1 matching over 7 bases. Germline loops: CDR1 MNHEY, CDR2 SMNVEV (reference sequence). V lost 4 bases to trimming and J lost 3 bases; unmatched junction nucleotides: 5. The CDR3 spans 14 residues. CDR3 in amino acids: CASSSGTDYTEAFF. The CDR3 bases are TGTGCCAGCAGTTCAGGGACAGACTACACTGAAGCTTTCTTT.

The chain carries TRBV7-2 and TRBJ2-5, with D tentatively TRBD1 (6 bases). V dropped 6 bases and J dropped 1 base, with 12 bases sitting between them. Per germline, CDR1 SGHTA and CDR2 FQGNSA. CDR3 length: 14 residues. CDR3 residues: CASSPTGIQETQYF. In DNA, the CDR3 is TGTGCCAGCAGTCCGACAGGTATCCAAGAGACCCAGTACTTC.

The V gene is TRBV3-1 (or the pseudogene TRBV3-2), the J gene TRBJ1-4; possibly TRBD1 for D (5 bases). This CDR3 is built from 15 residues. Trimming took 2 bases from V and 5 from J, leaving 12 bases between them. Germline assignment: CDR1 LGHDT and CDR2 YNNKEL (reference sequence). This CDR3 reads CASSQRRQQNEKLFF. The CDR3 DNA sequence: TGTGCCAGCAGCCAACGCCGACAGCAGAATGAAAAACTGTTTTTT.

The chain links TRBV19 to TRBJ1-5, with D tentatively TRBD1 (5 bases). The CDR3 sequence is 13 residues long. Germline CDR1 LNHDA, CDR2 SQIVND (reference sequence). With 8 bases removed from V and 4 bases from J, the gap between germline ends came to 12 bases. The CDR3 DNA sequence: TGTGCCAGTGGGAACCGGGGGAATCAGCCCCAGCATTTT. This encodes CASGNRGNQPQHF.

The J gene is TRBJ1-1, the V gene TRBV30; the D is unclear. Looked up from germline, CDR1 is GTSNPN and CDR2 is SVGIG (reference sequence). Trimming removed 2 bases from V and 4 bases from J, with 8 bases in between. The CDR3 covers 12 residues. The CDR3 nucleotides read TGTGCCTGGAGTCTTTCGTTCACTGAAGCTTTCTTT. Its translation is CAWSLSFTEAFF.

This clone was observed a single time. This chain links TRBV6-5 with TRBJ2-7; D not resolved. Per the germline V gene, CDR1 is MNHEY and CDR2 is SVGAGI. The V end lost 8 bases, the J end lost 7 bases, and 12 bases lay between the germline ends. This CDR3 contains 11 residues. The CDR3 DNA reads TGTGCCAGCTCGGCCGCAGGAGAGCAGTACTTC. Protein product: CASSAAGEQYF.

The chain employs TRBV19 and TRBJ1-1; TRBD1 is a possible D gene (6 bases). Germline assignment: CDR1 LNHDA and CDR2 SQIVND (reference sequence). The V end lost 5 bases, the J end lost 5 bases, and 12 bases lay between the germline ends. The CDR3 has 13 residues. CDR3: CASSQTGYTEAFF. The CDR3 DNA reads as TGTGCCAGTAGTCAGACAGGTTATACTGAAGCTTTCTTT.

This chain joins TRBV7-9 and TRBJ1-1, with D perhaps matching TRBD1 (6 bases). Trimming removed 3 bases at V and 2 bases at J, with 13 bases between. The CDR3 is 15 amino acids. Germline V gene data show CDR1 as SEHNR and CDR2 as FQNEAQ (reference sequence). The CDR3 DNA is TGTGCCAGCAGCTTCCCGGGACAAAGAAACACTGAAGCTTTCTTT. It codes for CASSFPGQRNTEAFF.